Listed below are T cell receptor beta chains from one sample, sequenced in a study of CD8 T cells in ankylosing spondylitis. Using its own MiXCR run on the 5' RACE reads, TCRdb lists one record per CDR3 protein. The table has approximately 100,000 distinct CDR3 sequences, 24% seen once. The sequencing sample was made of synovial fluid, either unsorted or a sorted T cell fraction (not recorded which). The receptors were sampled from a male donor with ankylosing spondylitis. Both conserved end residues are part of each CDR3. The order of the fields is clone size, CDR3 length, D gene, V gene, J gene, CDR3 protein, CDR3 DNA. D genes are given only for firm matches. Clone size, where shown, is once, few, many, or a class for clones that have expanded.

clone size: .
CDR3 length: 14
D gene: TRBD1
V gene: TRBV12-3/TRBV12-4
J gene: TRBJ2-1
CDR3 protein: CASSLVDRTNEQFF
CDR3 DNA: TGTGCCAGCAGTTTGGTGGACAGGACCAATGAGCAGTTCTTC

clone size: .
CDR3 length: 13
D gene: .
V gene: TRBV12-5
J gene: TRBJ2-1
CDR3 protein: CASGSDTYNEQFF
CDR3 DNA: TGTGCTAGTGGTTCCGACACCTACAATGAGCAGTTCTTC

clone size: .
CDR3 length: 14
D gene: .
V gene: TRBV11-3
J gene: TRBJ2-3
CDR3 protein: CASVRGRPTDTQYF
CDR3 DNA: TGTGCCAGTGTACGGGGGCGGCCCACAGATACGCAGTATTTT

clone size: few
CDR3 length: 17
D gene: .
V gene: TRBV5-1
J gene: TRBJ2-4
CDR3 protein: CASSLAGDPLAKNIQYF
CDR3 DNA: TGCGCCAGCAGCTTGGCGGGGGATCCGCTAGCCAAAAACATTCAGTACTTC

clone size: many
CDR3 length: 12
D gene: .
V gene: TRBV20-1
J gene: TRBJ2-1
CDR3 protein: CSASYRDNEQFF
CDR3 DNA: TGCAGTGCTAGTTACCGTGACAATGAGCAGTTCTTC

clone size: many
CDR3 length: 14
D gene: .
V gene: TRBV11-3
J gene: TRBJ2-1
CDR3 protein: CASTASLVFHEQFF
CDR3 DNA: TGTGCCAGCACCGCCAGCCTAGTTTTCCATGAGCAGTTCTTC

clone size: .
CDR3 length: 16
D gene: TRBD2
V gene: TRBV5-1
J gene: TRBJ2-5
CDR3 protein: CASSLEIAGMKETQYF
CDR3 DNA: TGCGCCAGCAGCTTGGAGATAGCGGGAATGAAGGAGACCCAGTACTTC

clone size: many
CDR3 length: 13
D gene: .
V gene: TRBV12-3/TRBV12-4
J gene: TRBJ1-1
CDR3 protein: CASSWGVNTEAFF
CDR3 DNA: TGTGCCAGCAGCTGGGGGGTGAACACTGAAGCTTTCTTT

clone size: few
CDR3 length: 16
D gene: .
V gene: TRBV7-2
J gene: TRBJ1-2
CDR3 protein: CASSLGGGGARYGYTF
CDR3 DNA: TGTGCCAGCAGCTTAGGCGGCGGGGGCGCGAGGTATGGCTACACCTTC

clone size: few
CDR3 length: 16
D gene: TRBD1
V gene: TRBV20-1
J gene: TRBJ1-5
CDR3 protein: CSATPPQGGVMLPQHF
CDR3 DNA: TGCAGTGCTACCCCGCCCCAGGGGGGTGTAATGCTGCCCCAGCATTTT

clone size: .
CDR3 length: 16
D gene: TRBD1
V gene: TRBV24-1
J gene: TRBJ1-2
CDR3 protein: CATSASEGQGRSGYTF
CDR3 DNA: TGTGCCACCAGCGCATCTGAGGGACAGGGGAGGTCTGGCTACACCTTC

clone size: few
CDR3 length: 15
D gene: .
V gene: TRBV9
J gene: TRBJ2-3
CDR3 protein: CASSPGQIRTDTQYF
CDR3 DNA: TGTGCCAGCAGCCCCGGACAGATACGCACAGATACGCAGTATTTT

clone size: few
CDR3 length: 15
D gene: .
V gene: TRBV6-2/TRBV6-3
J gene: TRBJ1-2
CDR3 protein: CASSSPQGTNYGYTF
CDR3 DNA: TGTGCCAGCAGTTCACCGCAGGGGACCAACTATGGCTACACCTTC

clone size: few
CDR3 length: 13
D gene: .
V gene: TRBV12-3/TRBV12-4
J gene: TRBJ2-3
CDR3 protein: CASSWTQPDTQYF
CDR3 DNA: TGTGCCAGCAGTTGGACCCAACCGGATACGCAGTATTTT

clone size: many
CDR3 length: 15
D gene: .
V gene: TRBV5-1
J gene: TRBJ2-2
CDR3 protein: CASSLFGLNTGELFF
CDR3 DNA: TGCGCCAGCAGCTTGTTCGGACTTAACACCGGGGAGCTGTTTTTT

clone size: .
CDR3 length: 15
D gene: TRBD1
V gene: TRBV20-1
J gene: TRBJ1-6
CDR3 protein: CSASAGTAYNSPLHF
CDR3 DNA: TGCAGTGCCAGCGCCGGGACAGCCTATAATTCACCCCTCCACTTT

clone size: few
CDR3 length: 18
D gene: .
V gene: TRBV6-5
J gene: TRBJ2-3
CDR3 protein: CASSYSEAGTLNTDTQYF
CDR3 DNA: TGTGCCAGCAGTTACTCGGAGGCGGGGACGCTGAACACAGATACGCAGTATTTT

clone size: few
CDR3 length: 18
D gene: .
V gene: TRBV20-1
J gene: TRBJ2-1
CDR3 protein: CSAPDSYNPASSYNEQFF
CDR3 DNA: TGCAGTGCTCCTGACTCTTACAATCCCGCGAGCTCCTACAATGAGCAGTTCTTC

clone size: .
CDR3 length: 10
D gene: .
V gene: TRBV24-1
J gene: TRBJ2-7
CDR3 protein: CATRGYEQYF
CDR3 DNA: TGTGCCACCAGGGGCTACGAGCAGTACTTC

clone size: many
CDR3 length: 16
D gene: TRBD2
V gene: TRBV11-1
J gene: TRBJ2-5
CDR3 protein: CASSFGLAGRQETQYF
CDR3 DNA: TGTGCCAGCAGCTTCGGACTAGCGGGAAGACAAGAGACCCAGTACTTC

clone size: few
CDR3 length: 15
D gene: TRBD2
V gene: TRBV18
J gene: TRBJ2-3
CDR3 protein: CASSPTGGRADTQYF
CDR3 DNA: TGTGCCAGCTCACCAACAGGCGGGAGGGCAGATACGCAGTATTTT

clone size: few
CDR3 length: 11
D gene: .
V gene: TRBV28
J gene: TRBJ1-2
CDR3 protein: CASSPAGGYTF
CDR3 DNA: TGTGCCAGCAGTCCCGCGGGTGGCTACACCTTC

clone size: .
CDR3 length: 11
D gene: .
V gene: TRBV25-1
J gene: TRBJ2-7
CDR3 protein: CASSRAREQYF
CDR3 DNA: TGTGCCAGCAGCAGGGCAAGGGAGCAGTACTTC

clone size: many
CDR3 length: 15
D gene: TRBD2
V gene: TRBV19
J gene: TRBJ2-1
CDR3 protein: CASKDLAGGLDEQFF
CDR3 DNA: TGTGCCAGTAAAGATCTAGCGGGAGGGCTCGATGAGCAGTTCTTC

clone size: .
CDR3 length: 16
D gene: .
V gene: TRBV5-5
J gene: TRBJ2-2
CDR3 protein: CASSLTRGAGTGELFF
CDR3 DNA: TGTGCCAGCAGCCTCACTCGGGGCGCGGGGACCGGGGAGCTGTTTTTT

clone size: few
CDR3 length: 13
D gene: .
V gene: TRBV19
J gene: TRBJ2-5
CDR3 protein: CASRGAYQETQYF
CDR3 DNA: TGTGCCAGTAGAGGAGCGTACCAAGAGACCCAGTACTTC

clone size: many
CDR3 length: 16
D gene: .
V gene: TRBV7-9
J gene: TRBJ2-3
CDR3 protein: CASRSPQGHLADTQYF
CDR3 DNA: TGTGCCAGCAGATCCCCCCAGGGCCACCTCGCAGATACGCAGTATTTT

clone size: .
CDR3 length: 13
D gene: .
V gene: TRBV5-1
J gene: TRBJ2-5
CDR3 protein: CASSIARQETQYF
CDR3 DNA: TGCGCCAGCAGCATCGCGAGGCAAGAGACCCAGTACTTC

clone size: few
CDR3 length: 14
D gene: TRBD2
V gene: TRBV20-1
J gene: TRBJ2-7
CDR3 protein: CSARIAGSTYEQYF
CDR3 DNA: TGCAGTGCTAGGATAGCGGGATCTACCTACGAGCAGTACTTC

clone size: .
CDR3 length: 13
D gene: .
V gene: TRBV12-3/TRBV12-4
J gene: TRBJ2-7
CDR3 protein: CASSRETNLWQYF
CDR3 DNA: TGTGCCAGCAGCAGGGAAACCAACTTATGGCAGTACTTC

clone size: few
CDR3 length: 17
D gene: TRBD1
V gene: TRBV7-2
J gene: TRBJ1-1
CDR3 protein: CASSLSGTGAMNTEAFF
CDR3 DNA: TGTGCCAGCAGCTTAAGCGGGACAGGGGCCATGAACACTGAAGCTTTCTTT

clone size: .
CDR3 length: 16
D gene: TRBD1
V gene: TRBV2
J gene: TRBJ1-5
CDR3 protein: CASSEALGQGDQPQHF
CDR3 DNA: TGTGCCAGCAGTGAAGCGTTGGGACAGGGCGATCAGCCCCAGCATTTT

clone size: .
CDR3 length: 14
D gene: .
V gene: TRBV5-1
J gene: TRBJ1-1
CDR3 protein: CASSLEYGVTEAFF
CDR3 DNA: TGCGCCAGCAGCTTGGAGTACGGGGTCACTGAAGCTTTCTTT

clone size: many
CDR3 length: 13
D gene: TRBD1
V gene: TRBV20-1
J gene: TRBJ1-2
CDR3 protein: CSARGTGGRGYTF
CDR3 DNA: TGCAGTGCTAGGGGGACAGGGGGCCGTGGCTACACCTTC

clone size: few
CDR3 length: 13
D gene: .
V gene: TRBV5-6
J gene: TRBJ1-2
CDR3 protein: CASSLGRYYGYTF
CDR3 DNA: TGTGCCAGCAGCTTGGGCAGATACTATGGCTACACCTTC

clone size: few
CDR3 length: 17
D gene: TRBD1
V gene: TRBV3-1
J gene: TRBJ2-3
CDR3 protein: CASSPFWDRVNIDTQYF
CDR3 DNA: TGTGCCAGCAGCCCTTTCTGGGACAGGGTGAATATCGATACGCAGTATTTT

clone size: .
CDR3 length: 13
D gene: .
V gene: TRBV7-9
J gene: TRBJ2-1
CDR3 protein: CASSHTLTREQFF
CDR3 DNA: TGTGCCAGCAGCCACACCCTTACCCGTGAGCAGTTCTTC

clone size: .
CDR3 length: 15
D gene: .
V gene: TRBV15
J gene: TRBJ1-2
CDR3 protein: CATSREGSPNYGYTF
CDR3 DNA: TGTGCCACCAGCAGGGAGGGGTCCCCTAACTATGGCTACACCTTC

clone size: few
CDR3 length: 14
D gene: .
V gene: TRBV5-1
J gene: TRBJ2-2
CDR3 protein: CASSPDNGAGELFF
CDR3 DNA: TGCGCCAGCAGCCCCGACAACGGGGCCGGGGAGCTGTTTTTT

clone size: .
CDR3 length: 11
D gene: .
V gene: TRBV20-1
J gene: TRBJ2-7
CDR3 protein: CSALREYEQYF
CDR3 DNA: TGCAGTGCTCTCCGAGAGTACGAGCAGTACTTC

clone size: few
CDR3 length: 12
D gene: .
V gene: TRBV2
J gene: TRBJ1-2
CDR3 protein: CASSFRGEGYTF
CDR3 DNA: TGTGCCAGCAGTTTCCGGGGTGAAGGCTACACCTTC

clone size: .
CDR3 length: 15
D gene: .
V gene: TRBV25-1
J gene: TRBJ1-4
CDR3 protein: CASSDLRKTNEKLFF
CDR3 DNA: TGTGCCAGCAGTGATCTGAGGAAAACTAATGAAAAACTGTTTTTT

clone size: many
CDR3 length: 16
D gene: .
V gene: TRBV3-1
J gene: TRBJ2-1
CDR3 protein: CASSQGLSDGNNEQFF
CDR3 DNA: TGTGCCAGCAGCCAAGGTTTGAGCGATGGGAACAATGAGCAGTTCTTC

clone size: .
CDR3 length: 15
D gene: .
V gene: TRBV7-8
J gene: TRBJ1-5
CDR3 protein: CASSEGPSSNQPQHF
CDR3 DNA: TGTGCCAGCAGCGAGGGACCGAGTAGCAATCAGCCCCAGCATTTT

clone size: .
CDR3 length: 14
D gene: TRBD2
V gene: TRBV10-3
J gene: TRBJ2-3
CDR3 protein: CAKTSVSSTDTQYF
CDR3 DNA: TGTGCCAAAACTAGCGTCTCCTCCACAGATACGCAGTATTTT

clone size: few
CDR3 length: 14
D gene: .
V gene: TRBV11-2
J gene: TRBJ2-7
CDR3 protein: CASSLLGDRGEQYF
CDR3 DNA: TGTGCCAGCAGCTTACTGGGGGATCGGGGCGAGCAGTACTTC

clone size: .
CDR3 length: 15
D gene: .
V gene: TRBV18
J gene: TRBJ2-7
CDR3 protein: CASSPRWTEAYEQYF
CDR3 DNA: TGTGCCAGCTCACCACGTTGGACCGAAGCCTACGAGCAGTACTTC

clone size: few
CDR3 length: 18
D gene: TRBD1
V gene: TRBV4-1
J gene: TRBJ1-4
CDR3 protein: CASRGGATRTGGSEKLFF
CDR3 DNA: TGCGCCAGCAGGGGGGGGGCGACTCGGACAGGGGGCAGTGAAAAACTGTTTTTT

clone size: .
CDR3 length: 13
D gene: .
V gene: TRBV20-1
J gene: TRBJ1-5
CDR3 protein: CSAQGQVNQPQHF
CDR3 DNA: TGCAGTGCTCAAGGACAAGTAAATCAGCCCCAGCATTTT

clone size: few
CDR3 length: 13
D gene: .
V gene: TRBV11-2
J gene: TRBJ2-3
CDR3 protein: CASSLLRTDTQYF
CDR3 DNA: TGTGCCAGCAGCCTCCTCCGCACAGATACGCAGTATTTT

clone size: .
CDR3 length: 16
D gene: .
V gene: TRBV5-1
J gene: TRBJ2-7
CDR3 protein: CASSLDGRGRVDEQYF
CDR3 DNA: TGCGCCAGCAGCTTGGACGGTCGGGGCAGGGTGGACGAGCAGTACTTC

clone size: .
CDR3 length: 16
D gene: .
V gene: TRBV3-1
J gene: TRBJ1-2
CDR3 protein: CASSQAHGVVRIGYTF
CDR3 DNA: TGTGCCAGCAGCCAAGCTCACGGAGTAGTTCGGATCGGCTACACCTTC

clone size: .
CDR3 length: 14
D gene: .
V gene: TRBV4-1
J gene: TRBJ1-4
CDR3 protein: CASQKGPSEEKLFF
CDR3 DNA: TGCGCCAGCCAAAAAGGACCGTCGGAGGAAAAACTGTTTTTT